The 17 T cell receptor beta chains reported below all come from one sample, sequenced in a study of Graves' ophthalmopathy and Graves' hyperthyroidism. Investigators amplified TCR beta CDR3 regions from RNA transcripts. Amplification began with first-round RT-PCR using HTBI primers, then second-round multiplex PCR was performed. TCRdb used MiXCR to reprocess the multiplex PCR reads, holding one entry per CDR3 protein. The sample comprises some 210,000 distinct CDR3 sequences, approximately 29% of which are singletons, and approximately 9.1% rests with the top ten. Sequencing was done on a sample of peripheral blood. These receptors were obtained from a man aged 50-59 years with Graves' ophthalmopathy.

Only a few counts were recorded for this clonotype. V gene TRBV6-2 or TRBV6-3 combines with J gene TRBJ1-5; 8 positions agree with TRBD1. CDR3 length equals 15 residues. Germline V CDR1 and CDR2: MNHEY, SVGEGT. V shed 5 bases, J shed 2 bases, and the junction held 5 bases outside the gene matches. DNA of the CDR3: TGTGCCAGCAGTCCTGACAGGGGTGGCAATCAGCCCCAGCATTTT. Amino acids: CASSPDRGGNQPQHF.

This clonotype has a count of ten or more. V and J are TRBV28 and TRBJ2-2; 12 bases fit TRBD2. The CDR3 runs to 17 residues. The V and J ends lost 5 bases and 0 bases, in that order; junction bases with no gene match: 4. From germline, CDR1 is MDHEN and CDR2 SYDVKM. For the CDR3, the DNA is TGTGCCAGCAGTCTCCGACTAGCGGGAGCGAACACCGGGGAGCTGTTTTTT. Translating gives CASSLRLAGANTGELFF. The variable domain in full, with the rest retrieved from reference TRBV28 and TRBJ2-2, is DVKVTQSSRYLVKRTGEKVFLECVQDMDHENMFWYRQDPGLGLRLIYFSYDVKMKEKGDIPEGYSVSREKKERFSLILESASTNQTSMYLCASSLRLAGANTGELFFGEGSRLTVL.

This clonotype was counted many times. The gene calls are TRBV7-9 and TRBJ1-1, with no clear D. The germline CDR1 and CDR2 sequences are SEHNR and FQNEAQ (reference sequence). The CDR3 is 14 amino acids. V was shortened by 1 base and J by 5 bases, with 11 bases between the two germline ends. The DNA for the CDR3 is TGTGCCAGCAGCTTAGTGTTCGCTGGAACTGAAGCTTTCTTT. Its translation is CASSLVFAGTEAFF.

This clonotype was detected ten times or more. CDR3 DNA: TGTGCCAGCAGTGGGACAGAGTACCAAGAGACCCAGTACTTC. Its translation is CASSGTEYQETQYF. The rearrangement links TRBV6-1 to TRBJ2-5; D possibly corresponds to TRBD1 (6 bases). The germline gives CDR1 MNHNS, CDR2 SASEGT. The V and J ends lost 4 bases and 0 bases respectively, with 9 bases between them. This CDR3 spans 14 amino acids.

Many counts were recorded for this clonotype. V gene TRBV28 combines with J gene TRBJ1-1; D not certain. Germline V lookup: CDR1 MDHEN, CDR2 SYDVKM. The CDR3 totals 15 residues. V lost 5 bases to trimming and J lost 3 bases, with 16 bases between them. The DNA for the CDR3 is TGTGCCAGCAGTCCGGCGGGTCCCCTCTACACTGAAGCTTTCTTT. Translating it yields CASSPAGPLYTEAFF. Drawing the rest from reference TRBV28 and TRBJ1-1, the complete variable domain is DVKVTQSSRYLVKRTGEKVFLECVQDMDHENMFWYRQDPGLGLRLIYFSYDVKMKEKGDIPEGYSVSREKKERFSLILESASTNQTSMYLCASSPAGPLYTEAFFGQGTRLTVV.

V gene TRBV19 combines with J gene TRBJ2-4; 9 bases are shared with TRBD2. The CDR3 has 13 residues. Per germline, CDR1 LNHDA and CDR2 SQIVND (reference sequence). V shed 7 bases and J 5 bases; nucleotides not matched to a gene: 3. CDR3 residues: CASKRLAENIQYF. CDR3 nucleotide sequence: TGTGCCAGTAAGAGACTAGCGGAAAACATTCAGTACTTC.

Ten or more counts support this clonotype. The V gene is TRBV29-1, the J gene TRBJ2-3; D may be TRBD1 (5 bases). The ends were cut back, 6 bases at V and 1 base at J, with 17 bases in the middle. Germline V lookup: CDR1 SQVTM, CDR2 ANQGSEA. CDR3 size: 15 residues. The chain's CDR3 is CSVDTGLERTDTQYF. The CDR3 DNA is TGCAGCGTAGACACAGGATTGGAGCGCACAGATACGCAGTATTTT.

J is TRBJ2-7 and V is TRBV6-2 or TRBV6-3; D gene unclear. V lost 11 bases and J lost 7, with 15 bases in between. Germline CDR1 and CDR2: MNHEY and SVGEGT. This CDR3 region has 11 residues. The CDR3: CAVSSSREQYF. CDR3 in DNA: TGTGCCGTTAGCAGCTCCCGGGAGCAGTACTTC.

Ten or more counts support this clonotype. This sequence joins TRBV7-2 and TRBJ2-2; no clear D gene. Deletions cut 1 base from V and 0 bases from J, with 9 bases between. CDR3 length: 16 amino acids. Germline V gene lookup returns CDR1 SGHTA and CDR2 FQGNSA. CDR3 residues: CASSLVVASNTGELFF. The DNA of the CDR3 is TGTGCCAGCAGCTTAGTGGTAGCTTCGAACACCGGGGAGCTGTTTTTT.

The chain employs TRBV6-1 and TRBJ1-2; D might be TRBD1 (5 bases). V shed 6 bases and J shed 0 bases, with 14 bases lying between them. The CDR3 covers 15 residues. Germline V gene lookup returns CDR1 MNHNS and CDR2 SASEGT. The CDR3 DNA sequence: TGTGCCAGCAGCAGCCCCCGACAGTCTAACTATGGCTACACCTTC. Amino acids: CASSSPRQSNYGYTF.

The rearrangement links TRBV6-1 to TRBJ2-7; tentatively, D is TRBD1 (8 bases). Germline lookup yields CDR1 MNHNS and CDR2 SASEGT. There are 14 residues in the CDR3. The germline V and J ends were trimmed by 4 bases and 4 bases, with 14 bases remaining between them. This CDR3 reads CASSAQGGNYEQYF. CDR3 sequence (DNA): TGTGCCAGCAGTGCACAGGGGGGGAATTACGAGCAGTACTTC.

This clonotype came up many times. CDR3 coding DNA: TGTGCCAGCAGCTTAGGTGGGACTAGCGGACACTACGAGCAGTACTTC. Amino acids: CASSLGGTSGHYEQYF. The V gene is TRBV7-9, the J gene TRBJ2-7; 11 positions agree with TRBD2. This CDR3 has 16 amino acids. Germline V gene data show CDR1 as SEHNR and CDR2 as FQNEAQ (reference sequence). V dropped 1 base and J dropped 3; count of bases not matched to a gene: 5.

This clonotype was seen ten or more times. The chain joins TRBV10-3 to TRBJ1-5, with unresolved D. Germline V gives CDR1 ENHRY, CDR2 SYGVKD. Trimming took off 10 bases at V and 0 bases at J, with 16 bases between the two ends. CDR3 length equals 15 residues. Here the CDR3 reads CATRKGGYSNQPQHF. CDR3 sequence (DNA): TGTGCCACCCGAAAGGGTGGGTATAGCAATCAGCCCCAGCATTTT.

The chain carries TRBV12-3 or TRBV12-4 and TRBJ1-2, with D hard to call. The CDR3 length is 12 residues. V lost 3 bases to trimming and J lost 8 bases, with 10 bases between them. CDR3 DNA sequence: TGTGCCAGCAGTTTGGGCAGGAAGGGCTACACCTTC. Translated, it gives CASSLGRKGYTF.

This clonotype was observed at least ten times. The V call is TRBV12-3 or TRBV12-4, the J call TRBJ2-5, with a tentative D call TRBD1 (5 bases). Trimming removed 10 bases at V and 9 bases at J, with 18 bases between. The CDR3 extends over 12 amino acids. CDR3 amino acids: CAIKGTEGAQYF. The CDR3 DNA sequence: TGTGCCATCAAAGGAACTGAAGGGGCCCAGTACTTC.

This clonotype was seen repeatedly, ten times or more. The V call is TRBV29-1, the J call TRBJ2-5; TRBD1 or TRBD2 may be the D gene (7 bases each). The CDR3 covers 13 residues. V was shortened by 7 bases and J by 0 bases, with 12 bases between the two germline ends. Germline loops: CDR1 SQVTM, CDR2 ANQGSEA. In nucleotides, the CDR3 is TGCAGCGCCAGGGGGACTAACCAAGAGACCCAGTACTTC. Protein sequence: CSARGTNQETQYF.

The sample holds many counts of this clonotype. The chain uses TRBV5-1 and TRBJ1-5, with no clear D. Trimming removed 4 bases from V and 2 bases from J, with 22 bases in between. Germline-derived CDR1 and CDR2 are SGHRS and YFSETQ. The CDR3 is 18 residues long. CDR3 sequence reads: CASSPSPLWDTGNQPQHF. The CDR3 DNA follows: TGCGCCAGCAGCCCGTCTCCCCTTTGGGATACGGGCAATCAGCCCCAGCATTTT.